The rows below give T cell receptor beta chains drawn from one sample of a study of T cell repertoires in cytomegalovirus infection. These receptors are not linked to any known antigen. Using its own MiXCR run on the reads, TCRdb lists one record per CDR3 protein. The profile shows 700,000 to 850,000 distinct CDR3 sequences, around a third of them singletons. Sequences were derived from cultured CD8+ T cells from PBMCs, sampled from culture after CMV antigen stimulation. These receptors all come from a human donor in good health (CMV status not recorded). Some clones in this sample may be carry-over from other donors' samples. Each CDR3 is given with its conserved first and last residue. The order of the fields is CDR3 DNA, CDR3 protein, V gene, D gene, clone size, J gene. The D gene is left open where the match is weak. Size tells how often a clone was seen (once, few, many) or the class of an expanded clone, and some rows leave it out.

TGTGTCAGCAGCCGAGCGTATTCAGGGAAGGGACAGCCCCAGCATTTT CVSSRAYSGKGQPQHF TRBV5-6 NA NA TRBJ1-5
TGCAGCGTTGATTCCGGGGGTGGCTACACCTTC CSVDSGGGYTF TRBV29-1 NA few TRBJ1-2
TGTGCCAGCAGCTCCTATAGCGGGGGAACCTACGAGCAGTACTTC CASSSYSGGTYEQYF TRBV7-6 TRBD2 many TRBJ2-7
TGTGCCAGCAGCTTAGCCAGGGAAGGATATGGCTACACCTTC CASSLAREGYGYTF TRBV7-9 NA NA TRBJ1-2
TGTGCCAGCAGCGGAGACACCATATATTTT CASSGDTIYF TRBV12-3/TRBV12-4 NA NA TRBJ1-3
TGTGCCACCAGCGGTTTACGGAACACTGAAGCTTTCTTT CATSGLRNTEAFF TRBV15 NA few TRBJ1-1
TGCAGTGCTAGAGATGCCTTGACTAGCGGGGGATCCGAGACCCAGTACTTC CSARDALTSGGSETQYF TRBV20-1 TRBD2 NA TRBJ2-5
TGTGCCAGCAGGTCCGGGAATGAAGCTTTCTTT CASRSGNEAFF TRBV14 NA NA TRBJ1-1
TGTGCCAGCAGTTTCTTGGGGAGTCACTACGAGCAGTACTTC CASSFLGSHYEQYF TRBV12-3/TRBV12-4 NA few TRBJ2-7
TGTGCCAGCAGCCGCACGTTGGGCGGCAGGGGCAATCAGCCCCAGCATTTT CASSRTLGGRGNQPQHF TRBV28 NA NA TRBJ1-5
TGTGCCAGCAGTGCCCAGTGGTCAGGGGATCAGCCCCAGCATTTT CASSAQWSGDQPQHF TRBV6-5 NA NA TRBJ1-5
TGCAGCGCGCAGGGCACTGGGTACTATGGCTACACCTTC CSAQGTGYYGYTF TRBV29-1 NA NA TRBJ1-2
TGTGCCAGCAGTTTATCGTCGGCAGGGGCTGGCTACACCTTC CASSLSSAGAGYTF TRBV27 NA NA TRBJ1-2